This T cell receptor (beta chain) was obtained from a study of shared T cell receptors in the human thymus. The method was immunoSEQ multiplex PCR; TCRdb's version includes in-frame clones alone and lacks a portion of them. The repertoire holds hundreds of thousands of clones, approximately 87% seen once, with over 0.008% in the top ten. The V gene's germline CDR1 is SNHLY and CDR2 FYNNEI. Trimming stripped 4 bases from V and 4 bases from J, with 13 bases between. The CDR3 consists of 14 residues. The data also belong to a second study, concerning human thymus T cells. That source reports: The donors were infants in Finland with congenital heart defects, otherwise immunologically healthy. Thymus tissue was removed during corrective cardiac surgery. Repertoires from thymus and blood appeared to show biased V and J gene usage. Related reports documented highly overlapping thymic repertoires among unrelated individuals.

Source material: thymocytes. The sequence derives from a boy under two years old with a congenital heart defect. The J gene is TRBJ1-2, the V gene TRBV2, with D possibly being TRBD1 (5 bases). CDR3 sequence (DNA): TGTGCCAGCAGTGTGAGAGGGGACTGCTATGGCTACACCTTC. Translation: CASSVRGDCYGYTF.